A selection of T cell receptor beta chains follows, all from one sample in a study of identifying expanded T cells in peripheral blood. Profiling relied on immunoSEQ multiplex PCR, and the TCRdb table lists in-frame clones only, not all of them. The table shows around 85,000 clones, with around 89% occurring only once. The specimen sequenced was blood. Source of these receptors: a person aged 18 to 69 in good health. CDR3s include the opening cysteine and the closing phenylalanine or tryptophan. A D gene is named only where the DNA matches it firmly. Not every row has a clone size; where given, it reads once, few, many or a size class.

- TRBJ2-7 - TRBV19 CASSKGRFGTDSYEQYF TGTGCCAGTAGTAAGGGGAGATTCGGGACGGATTCCTACGAGCAGTACTTC
- TRBJ2-2 - TRBV6-6 CASSDRQTGELFF TGTGCCAGCAGCGACAGGCAAACCGGGGAGCTGTTTTTT
- TRBJ2-7 - TRBV7-7 CASSSSTNAREQYF TGTGCTAGCAGCTCCTCGACGAATGCGCGGGAGCAGTACTTC
- TRBJ2-2 - TRBV9 CASSVEPVWAGELFF TGTGCCAGCAGCGTAGAGCCAGTCTGGGCCGGGGAGCTGTTTTTT
- TRBJ1-2 - TRBV29-1 CSVESPRGTNYGYTF TGCAGCGTTGAATCTCCCCGGGGTACTAACTATGGCTACACCTTC
- TRBJ1-2 TRBD1 TRBV4-1 CASSQEGQVLGYTF TGCGCCAGCAGCCAAGAAGGACAGGTGCTTGGCTACACCTTC
- TRBJ2-1 TRBD2 TRBV14 CASSQVAGGPLNEQFF TGTGCCAGCAGCCAAGTCGCGGGAGGGCCGCTGAATGAGCAGTTCTTC
- TRBJ2-7 TRBD1 TRBV19 CASSKGTGTNYEQYF TGTGCCAGTAGTAAGGGGACAGGGACGAACTACGAGCAGTACTTC
- TRBJ1-1 - TRBV6-1 CASNPAGDTEAFF TGTGCCAGTAATCCTGCCGGGGACACTGAAGCTTTCTTT
- TRBJ2-3 TRBD2 TRBV7-9 CASTGGSFTDTQYF TGTGCCAGCACGGGCGGGAGTTTCACAGATACGCAGTATTTT
- TRBJ1-4 TRBD1 TRBV9 CASSVGGTGDEKLFF TGTGCCAGCAGCGTCGGGGGGACAGGGGATGAAAAACTGTTTTTT
- TRBJ2-3 - TRBV9 CASSVDTGSTDTQYF TGTGCCAGCAGCGTAGACACGGGGAGCACAGATACGCAGTATTTT
- TRBJ2-7 TRBD1 TRBV7-2 CASSGQETYEQYF TGTGCCAGCAGCGGACAGGAAACTTACGAGCAGTACTTC
- TRBJ1-1 - TRBV28 CASSGPGDTEAFF TGTGCCAGCAGTGGTCCGGGGGACACTGAAGCTTTCTTT
- TRBJ2-7 - TRBV27 CASSSSTLDSNEQYF TGTGCCAGCAGTTCTTCTACTTTGGACAGCAACGAGCAGTACTTC
- TRBJ2-7 - TRBV9 CASSVSAAGTLYEQYF TGTGCCAGCAGCGTTTCCGCAGCCGGGACACTGTACGAGCAGTACTTC
- TRBJ2-1 - TRBV5-6 CASSSPLGSSYNEQFF TGTGCCAGCAGCTCGCCCCTAGGAAGCTCCTACAATGAGCAGTTCTTC
- TRBJ2-7 TRBD1 TRBV9 CASSSQGSSYEQYF TGTGCCAGCAGCTCACAGGGGAGCTCCTACGAGCAGTACTTC
once TRBJ2-7 TRBD2 TRBV5-4 CASSQGLADYEQYF TGTGCCAGCAGCCAGGGACTAGCGGACTACGAGCAGTACTTC